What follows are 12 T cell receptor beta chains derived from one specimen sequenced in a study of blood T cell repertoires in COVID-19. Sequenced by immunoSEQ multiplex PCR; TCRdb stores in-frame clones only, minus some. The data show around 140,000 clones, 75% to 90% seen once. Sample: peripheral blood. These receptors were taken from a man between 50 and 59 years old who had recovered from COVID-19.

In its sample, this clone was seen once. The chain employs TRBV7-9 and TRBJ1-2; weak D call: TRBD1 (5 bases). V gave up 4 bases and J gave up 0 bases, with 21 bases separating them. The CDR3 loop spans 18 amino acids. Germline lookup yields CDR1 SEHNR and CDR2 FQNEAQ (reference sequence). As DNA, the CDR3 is TGTGCCAGCAGCTCTTTTGGGGCTAATAGGGGAACTAACTATGGCTACACCTTC. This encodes CASSSFGANRGTNYGYTF.

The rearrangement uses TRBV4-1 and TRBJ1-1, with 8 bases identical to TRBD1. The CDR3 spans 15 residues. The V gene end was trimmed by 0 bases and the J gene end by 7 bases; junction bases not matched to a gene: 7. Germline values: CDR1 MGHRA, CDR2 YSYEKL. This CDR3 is CASSQDYRTGREAFF. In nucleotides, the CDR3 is TGCGCCAGCAGCCAAGACTATAGGACAGGGCGTGAAGCTTTCTTT.

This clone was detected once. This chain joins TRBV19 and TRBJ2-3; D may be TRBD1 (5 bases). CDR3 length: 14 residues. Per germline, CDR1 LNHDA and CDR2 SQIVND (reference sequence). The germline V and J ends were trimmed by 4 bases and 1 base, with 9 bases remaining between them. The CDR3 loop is CASSRVGGTDTQYF. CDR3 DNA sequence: TGTGCCAGTAGTAGGGTAGGGGGCACAGATACGCAGTATTTT.

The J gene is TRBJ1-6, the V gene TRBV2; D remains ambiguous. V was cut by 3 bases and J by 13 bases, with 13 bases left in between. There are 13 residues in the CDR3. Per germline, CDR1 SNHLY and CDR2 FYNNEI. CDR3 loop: CASSDLPRFPLHF. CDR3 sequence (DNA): TGTGCCAGCAGTGACCTTCCCCGTTTCCCCCTCCACTTT.

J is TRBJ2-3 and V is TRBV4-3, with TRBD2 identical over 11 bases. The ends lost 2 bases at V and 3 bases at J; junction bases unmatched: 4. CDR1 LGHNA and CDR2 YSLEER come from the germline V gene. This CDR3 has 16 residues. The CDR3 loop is CASSQLAGGATDTQYF. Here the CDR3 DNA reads TGCGCCAGCAGCCAATTAGCGGGGGGGGCGACAGATACGCAGTATTTT.

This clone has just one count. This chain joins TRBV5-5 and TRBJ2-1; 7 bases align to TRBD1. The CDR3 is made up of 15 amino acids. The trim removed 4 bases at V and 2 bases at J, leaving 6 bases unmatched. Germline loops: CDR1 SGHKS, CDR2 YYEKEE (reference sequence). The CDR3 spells CASSPGTVAYNEQFF. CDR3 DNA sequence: TGTGCCAGCAGCCCCGGGACAGTCGCCTACAATGAGCAGTTCTTC.

DNA for the CDR3: TGCGCCAGCAGCCAGCGGACAGGAGGCATGGCAACTAATGAAAAACTGTTTTTT. This encodes CASSQRTGGMATNEKLFF. The J gene is TRBJ1-4, the V gene TRBV4-1, with 7 bases matching TRBD1. V was pared by 3 bases and J by 0 bases, with 10 bases of the junction left unmatched. The CDR3 has 18 amino acids. Germline loops: CDR1 MGHRA, CDR2 YSYEKL.

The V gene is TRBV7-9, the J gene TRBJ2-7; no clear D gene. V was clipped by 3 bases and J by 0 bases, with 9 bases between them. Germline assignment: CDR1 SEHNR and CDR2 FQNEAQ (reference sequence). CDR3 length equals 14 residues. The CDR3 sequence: CASSFPGTSYEQYF. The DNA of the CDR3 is TGTGCCAGCAGCTTCCCAGGAACCTCCTACGAGCAGTACTTC.

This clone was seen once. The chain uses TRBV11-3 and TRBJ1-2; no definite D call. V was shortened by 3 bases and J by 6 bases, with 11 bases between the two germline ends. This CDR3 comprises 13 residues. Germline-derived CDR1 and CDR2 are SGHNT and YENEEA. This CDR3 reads CASSFSRSDGYTF. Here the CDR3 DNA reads TGTGCCAGCAGCTTTTCTAGATCGGATGGCTACACCTTC.

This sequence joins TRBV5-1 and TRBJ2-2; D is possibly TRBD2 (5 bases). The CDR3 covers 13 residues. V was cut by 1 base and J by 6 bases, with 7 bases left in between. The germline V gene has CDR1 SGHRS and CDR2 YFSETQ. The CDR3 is CASSLTGAGELFF. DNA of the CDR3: TGCGCCAGCAGCTTGACCGGGGCCGGGGAGCTGTTTTTT. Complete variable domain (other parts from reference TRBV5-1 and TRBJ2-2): KAGVTQTPRYLIKTRGQQVTLSCSPISGHRSVSWYQQTPGQGLQFLFEYFSETQRNKGNFPGRFSGRQFSNSRSEMNVSTLELGDSALYLCASSLTGAGELFFGEGSRLTVL.

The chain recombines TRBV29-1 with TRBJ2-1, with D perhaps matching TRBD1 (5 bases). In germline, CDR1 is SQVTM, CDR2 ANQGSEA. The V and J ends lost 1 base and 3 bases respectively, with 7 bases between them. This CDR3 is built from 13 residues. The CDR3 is CSVEGTSYNEQFF. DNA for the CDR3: TGCAGCGTTGAAGGGACAAGCTACAATGAGCAGTTCTTC.

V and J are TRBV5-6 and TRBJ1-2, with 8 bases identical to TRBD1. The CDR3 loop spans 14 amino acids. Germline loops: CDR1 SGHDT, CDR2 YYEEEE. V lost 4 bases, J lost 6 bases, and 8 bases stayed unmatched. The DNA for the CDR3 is TGTGCCAGCAGCCCAGACAGGGGAAAAGATGGCTACACCTTC. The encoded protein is CASSPDRGKDGYTF.